This record looks at one T cell receptor beta chain sequence and its context. Its antigen remains unknown. It was through 5'RACE template switching that TCR cDNA was made, with a universal primer site and UMIs added. In TCRdb, the 5' RACE reads were re-called with MiXCR into one record per CDR3 protein. The table has 450,000 to 650,000 distinct CDR3 sequences, about a fifth seen once. The data were taken from a study of T cells after yellow fever vaccination. General study findings and limits: There was a small share of clonotypes that showed up in both the CD4 and CD8 compartments. Secondary responses were weaker yet peaked faster, day 5 versus 15. Among primary-vaccination clones, most reappeared after the booster, at just under 98% for CD4 and 88% for CD8.

This CDR3 contains 13 residues. Germline V gene data show CDR1 as SGHTA and CDR2 as FQGTGA. V lost 1 base, J lost 4 bases, and 7 bases lay in between. V and J are TRBV7-3 and TRBJ1-1, with unresolved D. The TCR comes from a man aged 18 to 30 who received the YFV17D yellow fever vaccine. The source was PBMCs, collected approximately 22 days after the first yellow fever vaccination. The CDR3 bases are TGTGCCAGCAGCTTAAAATGGGGCACTGAAGCTTTCTTT. Encoded protein: CASSLKWGTEAFF.